This T cell receptor beta chain came from a study of T cell changes during pregnancy in multiple sclerosis. The V segment lost 0 bases and the J segment 2 bases; nucleotides outside the gene matches: 5. The V gene's germline CDR1 is SGHTA and CDR2 FQGNSA. The CDR3 is 18 residues long. The method was immunoSEQ multiplex PCR; TCRdb's version includes in-frame clones alone and lacks a portion of them. This table holds tens of thousands of clones, approximately 91% found once. The sample consisted of peripheral blood, taken in the first trimester of pregnancy. This TCR came from a female donor with multiple sclerosis, enrolled in a pregnancy study. V usage is TRBV7-2 and J usage is TRBJ2-5, with 14 bases aligning to TRBD2. The DNA of the CDR3 is TGTGCCAGCAGCTTAGCCGGGACTAGCGGGAGCCTACAAGAGACCCAGTACTTC. Its translation: CASSLAGTSGSLQETQYF.